This T cell receptor (beta chain) was profiled in a study of Graves' ophthalmopathy and Graves' hyperthyroidism. Looked up from germline, CDR1 is SGDLS and CDR2 is YYNGEE. V shed 0 bases, J shed 1 base, and the junction held 6 bases outside the gene matches. The CDR3 runs 19 residues. This clonotype was observed many times. Amplification of the TCR beta CDR3 regions used RNA transcripts (as template). The workflow started with a first-round RT-PCR run with HTBI primers and then moved on to a second-round multiplex PCR. TCRdb re-called the multiplex PCR reads through MiXCR, storing one row per CDR3 protein. The data show about 700,000 distinct CDR3 sequences, roughly 41% seen once.

The chain couples TRBV9 to TRBJ2-6; 11 bases agree with TRBD2. The TCR comes from an adult man with Graves' ophthalmopathy. The sequenced sample consisted of peripheral blood. The CDR3 loop reads CASSVAAGTSGSGANVLTF. In nucleotides, the CDR3 is TGTGCCAGCAGCGTAGCCGCCGGGACTAGCGGATCTGGGGCCAACGTCCTGACTTTC.